The clone carrying this TCR beta chain was picked up a small number of times. The CDR3 sequence is 15 residues long. V lost 4 bases, J lost 2 bases, and 6 bases stayed unmatched. Per germline, CDR1 SGHRS and CDR2 YFSETQ. This sample stems from a study of blood T cell repertoires in COVID-19. Repertoires were generated with immunoSEQ multiplex PCR, while TCRdb's copy carries only in-frame clones and drops some. Here the sample spans 200,000 to 250,000 clones, about four fifths being singletons. Material: peripheral blood. This TCR was recovered from an elderly woman with acute or convalescent COVID-19. This chain joins TRBV5-1 and TRBJ1-3, with TRBD1 matching 7 bases. The CDR3: CASSPAGTAGNTIYF. CDR3 bases: TGCGCCAGCAGCCCGGCTGGGACAGCTGGAAACACCATATATTTT.